The entry below gives a single T cell receptor beta chain sequence along with its context. In the same sample, other DNA sequences code for this CDR3. The data were taken from a study of blood T cell repertoires in COVID-19. V lost 3 bases to trimming and J lost 4 bases; unmatched junction nucleotides: 1. The CDR3 spans 15 residues. From germline, CDR1 is KGHDR and CDR2 SFDVKD. Per the original methods: For nucleated cells, counts were estimated from reference gene primer amplification. Profiling relied on immunoSEQ multiplex PCR, and the TCRdb table lists in-frame clones only, not all of them. V, J and clone size reflect that table, while D and trimming were determined from the DNA. Here the sample spans approximately 270,000 clones, 86% being singletons.

The chain employs TRBV24-1 and TRBJ2-6; 8 nucleotides line up with TRBD1. This sequence originates from a man aged 35 to 55 with active or convalescent COVID-19. Material for sequencing was peripheral blood. The CDR3 DNA reads as TGTGCCACCAGTGATCGGACAGGGGGGGCCAACGTCCTGACTTTC. This translates into CATSDRTGGANVLTF.